Many counts were recorded for the clone carrying this TCR beta chain. The sample comes from a study of T cells in Graves' hyperthyroidism and ophthalmopathy. Authors of the study amplified TCR beta CDR3 regions from RNA transcripts. An initial round of RT-PCR targeting the TCR CDR3 relied on the HTBI primer set. TCRdb re-called the multiplex PCR reads with MiXCR, one entry per CDR3 protein. The sample carries around 300,000 distinct CDR3 sequences, 11% to 15% recorded once. In germline, CDR1 is GTSNPN, CDR2 SVGIG (reference sequence). Trimming left V 0 bases short and J 4 bases short, with 10 bases between. The CDR3 covers 14 residues.

This clonotype originated in a woman under 40 with Graves' hyperthyroidism. Sequencing used blood. The rearrangement uses TRBV30 and TRBJ2-1, with a weak D call TRBD2 (5 bases). CDR3 region: CAWSVGGQYNEQFF. The CDR3 nucleotides are TGTGCCTGGAGTGTGGGCGGGCAATACAATGAGCAGTTCTTC.